This is a list of T cell receptor beta chains from one sample in a study of cytomegalovirus exposure and HLA in healthy donors. This table comes from immunoSEQ multiplex PCR, and its TCRdb copy is limited to in-frame clones, with some not included. Of 130,000 or so clones in the sample, more than 70% were seen once. Sequenced sample: PBMCs. The receptors come from a male donor in good health and CMV-seronegative. Both conserved end residues are part of each CDR3. Each record gives: D gene, J gene, V gene, clone size, CDR3 protein, CDR3 DNA. A D gene is named only where the DNA matches it firmly. Where a row states a size, it is once, few, many or the class of an expanded clone; other rows omit it.

.,TRBJ1-2,TRBV15,few,CATSRDPASGYGYTF,TGTGCCACCAGCAGAGATCCCGCGAGCGGCTATGGCTACACCTTC
TRBD1,TRBJ1-1,TRBV2,.,CASSALWTGLNTEAFF,TGTGCCAGCAGTGCCCTTTGGACAGGGCTGAACACTGAAGCTTTCTTT
.,TRBJ2-5,TRBV6-1,.,CASSEAPTAGQETQYF,TGTGCCAGCAGTGAAGCCCCGACAGCGGGCCAAGAGACCCAGTACTTC
TRBD1,TRBJ1-5,TRBV7-6,.,CASSLGSGTGIQPQHF,TGTGCCAGCAGCTTAGGCTCCGGGACAGGGATTCAGCCCCAGCATTTT
.,TRBJ1-1,TRBV7-8,.,CASSLRQHHAAEAFF,TGTGCCAGCAGCTTAAGACAGCACCATGCGGCTGAAGCTTTCTTT
.,TRBJ2-7,TRBV2,.,CASSGAGKIGYEQYF,TGTGCCAGCAGTGGCGCAGGGAAAATTGGCTACGAGCAGTACTTC
.,TRBJ1-5,TRBV6-4,.,CASSEAGDTGQPQHF,TGTGCCAGCAGCGAAGCCGGGGACACGGGACAGCCCCAGCATTTT
.,TRBJ1-1,TRBV25-1,.,CASRGGAGTEAFF,TGTGCCAGCAGAGGGGGGGCAGGCACTGAAGCTTTCTTT
TRBD2,TRBJ2-3,TRBV7-9,.,CASSGRLAGSTDTQYF,TGTGCCAGCAGCGGCCGACTAGCGGGAAGCACAGATACGCAGTATTTT
TRBD2,TRBJ2-1,TRBV13,once,CASGGGDRSYNEQFF,TGTGCCAGCGGGGGGGGAGACCGCTCCTACAATGAGCAGTTCTTC
.,TRBJ1-5,TRBV19,.,CASSTRDTPYSNQPQHF,TGTGCCAGTAGCACTAGGGACACCCCTTATAGCAATCAGCCCCAGCATTTT
TRBD2,TRBJ2-3,TRBV9,.,CASSVQAGGSTDTQYF,TGTGCCAGCAGCGTACAGGCGGGGGGAAGCACAGATACGCAGTATTTT
.,TRBJ2-7,TRBV7-9,.,CASSLAGAGEQYF,TGTGCCAGCAGCTTAGCGGGGGCTGGCGAGCAGTACTTC
TRBD1,TRBJ1-5,TRBV4-2,.,CASRQTSGGSGNQPQHF,TGTGCCAGCCGCCAAACGTCAGGGGGCTCGGGCAATCAGCCCCAGCATTTT
.,TRBJ2-3,TRBV7-9,.,CASSLGLEGEDTQYF,TGTGCCAGCAGCTTAGGGCTAGAGGGGGAAGATACGCAGTATTTT
TRBD1,TRBJ2-7,TRBV12-5,.,CASGPGTGGHEQYF,TGTGCTAGTGGTCCCGGGACAGGGGGCCACGAGCAGTACTTC
TRBD1,TRBJ1-2,TRBV6-5,.,CASSYRGQASF,TGTGCCAGCAGTTATCGGGGACAGGCCTCCTTC
TRBD1,TRBJ2-7,TRBV5-1,few,CASSWTGPSYEQYF,TGCGCCAGCAGTTGGACAGGGCCCTCCTACGAGCAGTACTTC
.,TRBJ1-4,TRBV7-9,.,CASSFGGTNEKLFF,TGTGCCAGCAGCTTCGGGGGAACTAATGAAAAACTGTTTTTT
TRBD1,TRBJ1-2,TRBV6-6,.,CASSYSGQGAHYGYTF,TGTGCCAGCAGTTACTCGGGACAGGGGGCGCACTATGGCTACACCTTC
TRBD2,TRBJ2-3,TRBV18,.,CASSPRRGGTDTQYF,TGTGCCAGCTCACCAAGACGGGGGGGCACAGATACGCAGTATTTT
.,TRBJ1-6,TRBV4-2,.,CASSQDSRSTGSPLHF,TGTGCCAGCAGCCAAGATTCCAGATCCACGGGTTCACCCCTCCACTTT
.,TRBJ1-4,TRBV9,few,CASSLTGTDEKLFF,TGTGCCAGCAGCCTAACAGGGACCGATGAAAAACTGTTTTTT
TRBD1,TRBJ1-2,TRBV30,.,CAWTVDRDYGYTF,TGTGCCTGGACCGTGGACAGGGATTATGGCTACACCTTC
TRBD1,TRBJ2-7,TRBV9,.,CASSLRDRAHEQYF,TGTGCCAGCAGCCTCCGGGACAGGGCCCACGAGCAGTACTTC
TRBD2,TRBJ2-7,TRBV14,.,CASSQESLVAGGRSYEQYF,TGTGCCAGCAGCCAAGAATCACTTGTAGCGGGGGGGCGCAGTTACGAGCAGTACTTC
TRBD2,TRBJ2-1,TRBV9,.,CASSETSGGHYNEQFF,TGTGCCAGCAGCGAGACTAGCGGGGGGCATTACAATGAGCAGTTCTTC
.,TRBJ2-1,TRBV9,.,CASSVTGSSYNEQFF,TGTGCCAGCAGCGTAACCGGGAGCTCCTACAATGAGCAGTTCTTC
TRBD2,TRBJ2-2,TRBV19,.,CASSSLAGGRTGELFF,TGTGCCAGTAGTTCGCTAGCGGGGGGGCGAACCGGGGAGCTGTTTTTT
.,TRBJ2-7,TRBV2,.,CASSRGTYEQYF,TGTGCCAGCAGTCGGGGGACCTACGAGCAGTACTTC
.,TRBJ2-7,TRBV7-2,.,CASSLGGGAYEQYF,TGTGCCAGCAGCTTAGGCGGCGGGGCCTACGAGCAGTACTTC
TRBD1,TRBJ2-1,TRBV7-9,.,CASSRTGGGYNEQFF,TGTGCCAGCAGCCGAACAGGGGGCGGTTACAATGAGCAGTTCTTC
TRBD2,TRBJ2-1,TRBV11-3,.,CASSPLLAGFDNEQFF,TGTGCCAGCAGCCCTCTCCTAGCGGGGTTCGACAATGAGCAGTTCTTC
TRBD1,TRBJ2-2,TRBV6-4,.,CASSGPGQGFSAGELFF,TGTGCCAGCAGCGGCCCGGGACAGGGGTTTTCCGCCGGGGAGCTGTTTTTT
TRBD1,TRBJ1-5,TRBV5-5,.,CASSRQGSNQPQHF,TGTGCCAGCAGCCGACAGGGAAGCAATCAGCCCCAGCATTTT